These T cell receptor beta chains were read from a single sample in a study of blood T cell repertoires in COVID-19. Sequencing was performed with immunoSEQ multiplex PCR; in TCRdb, only in-frame clones are kept and a portion is missing. The profile covers around 220,000 clones, with around 80% appearing a single time and 7.4% taken by the ten largest. Source material: PBMCs or T cells enriched from blood (not recorded which). These receptors came from a middle-aged woman with acute COVID-19. Each CDR3 is given with its conserved first and last residue. The D gene is left open where the match is weak. The size of a clone is reported for some rows only, either as once, few or many, or as a class for expanded clones.

clone_size	v_call	d_call	j_call	cdr3_aa	cdr3_nt
few	TRBV19	TRBD1	TRBJ2-7	CASRGRDRDLEQYF	TGTGCCAGTCGAGGAAGGGACAGGGACCTCGAGCAGTACTTC
.	TRBV5-6	TRBD1	TRBJ2-4	CASSLRQGLKNIQYF	TGTGCCAGCAGCTTAAGACAGGGTCTCAAAAACATTCAGTACTTC
.	TRBV24-1	.	TRBJ2-2	CATSEWGAGELFF	TGTGCCACCAGTGAATGGGGGGCCGGGGAGCTGTTTTTT
.	TRBV7-3	TRBD2	TRBJ2-5	CASSPAGGQETQYF	TGTGCCAGCAGCCCAGCGGGGGGACAAGAGACCCAGTACTTC
.	TRBV10-3	TRBD1	TRBJ1-1	CAISLGQADEAFF	TGTGCCATCAGCCTGGGACAGGCCGACGAAGCTTTCTTT
.	TRBV18	.	TRBJ2-3	CASSPTGPGVKNTQYF	TGTGCCAGCTCACCAACCGGCCCGGGGGTAAAGAATACGCAGTATTTT
.	TRBV19	TRBD1	TRBJ1-5	CASTPVRTGINQPQHF	TGTGCCAGCACCCCCGTTAGGACAGGGATCAATCAGCCCCAGCATTTT
.	TRBV4-1	.	TRBJ2-1	CASSQDFDSRRFF	TGCGCCAGCAGCCAAGATTTTGACTCCCGCCGGTTCTTC
once	TRBV12-3/TRBV12-4	TRBD1	TRBJ2-7	CASSPLQGAEQYF	TGTGCCAGCAGTCCGTTACAGGGGGCCGAGCAGTACTTC
.	TRBV6-5	.	TRBJ1-2	CASALARGFDYGYTF	TGTGCCAGCGCTTTAGCTCGGGGATTCGACTATGGCTACACCTTC
.	TRBV10-3	.	TRBJ2-7	CAISEGQNYEQYF	TGTGCCATCAGTGAGGGACAGAACTACGAGCAGTACTTC
.	TRBV5-1	.	TRBJ2-5	CASSGPQETQYF	TGCGCCAGCAGCGGCCCCCAAGAGACCCAGTACTTC
.	TRBV6-6	.	TRBJ1-3	CASTRIWESGTSSGNTIYF	TGTGCCAGCACTCGAATTTGGGAGTCCGGGACATCCTCTGGAAACACCATATATTTT
once	TRBV5-4	.	TRBJ1-2	CASNWRGAYGYTF	TGTGCCAGCAATTGGCGGGGGGCCTATGGCTACACCTTC
.	TRBV29-1	TRBD1	TRBJ1-1	CSVASGRQGFDTEAFF	TGCAGCGTCGCCAGTGGCCGACAGGGTTTCGACACTGAAGCTTTCTTT
.	TRBV27	.	TRBJ1-5	CASSSYSNQPQHF	TGTGCCAGCAGCAGTTATAGCAATCAGCCCCAGCATTTT
.	TRBV6-5	.	TRBJ1-2	CASSYVGRGYGYTF	TGTGCCAGCAGTTACGTGGGCAGGGGCTATGGCTACACCTTC
many	TRBV20-1	.	TRBJ1-1	CSASGGGTEAFF	TGCAGTGCTAGTGGAGGGGGCACTGAAGCTTTCTTT
once	TRBV2	.	TRBJ2-3	CASSPSSVQTDTQYF	TGTGCCAGCAGCCCCTCTAGCGTACAAACAGATACGCAGTATTTT
.	TRBV29-1	TRBD1	TRBJ2-7	CSAGTGVFYEQYF	TGCAGCGCTGGGACAGGGGTGTTCTACGAGCAGTACTTC
.	TRBV9	TRBD1	TRBJ1-2	CASSAAGTGGGYGYTF	TGTGCCAGCAGCGCCGCCGGGACAGGGGGCGGCTATGGCTACACCTTC
.	TRBV28	.	TRBJ2-7	CASSLTGSTYEQYF	TGTGCCAGCAGTCTCACAGGGAGCACCTACGAGCAGTACTTC
.	TRBV3-1/TRBV3-2	.	TRBJ1-4	CASSQGQGVKLFF	TGTGCCAGCAGCCAAGGGCAAGGGGTAAAACTGTTTTTT
.	TRBV29-1	TRBD1	TRBJ1-4	CSVQSTGGSSEKLFF	TGCAGCGTCCAATCTACAGGGGGCAGTAGTGAAAAACTGTTTTTT
.	TRBV6-4	.	TRBJ2-3	CASSERQDNTDTQYF	TGTGCCAGCAGTGAACGACAGGACAACACAGATACGCAGTATTTT
.	TRBV11-2	TRBD1	TRBJ2-7	CASSLTTGGLYEQYF	TGTGCCAGCAGCTTAACGACAGGGGGTTTGTACGAGCAGTACTTC
once	TRBV2	.	TRBJ2-7	CASSESGIEQYF	TGTGCCAGCAGTGAATCAGGGATCGAGCAGTACTTC